This T cell receptor beta chain was recovered during a study of shared clonotypes between healthy human individuals. Comment on this clone: Its antigen is not identified. This may come from a read error, since a much larger clone is one base off.

Between the trimmed V and J ends, which lost 6 bases and 3 bases, there was a span of 9 bases. Germline V gives CDR1 MDHEN, CDR2 SYDVKM. The CDR3 covers 12 residues. Study findings and constraints: The study found 4.5% to 6% of naive CD4 clonotypes shared across a few donors. Few donors limited the genetic and exposure-history diversity represented.

Data came from immunoSEQ multiplex PCR; TCRdb stores just in-frame clones and leaves some out. In the table there are over 950,000 clones, 60% to 85% of which are singletons. This sequence originates from a young man in good health. Some clones in this sample may be carry-over from other donors' samples. Specimen: memory CD4+ T cells from PBMCs. Specified subset: CD45RA-negative fraction. The chain uses TRBV28 and TRBJ2-7; D perhaps matches TRBD1 (6 bases). The CDR3 DNA sequence: TGTGCCAGCAGATCACAGGGCTACGAGCAGTACTTC. It encodes CASRSQGYEQYF.